This TCR beta chain emerged from a study of control samples from healthy donors and cancer patients. The germline CDR1 and CDR2 sequences are SGHRS and YFSETQ. V shed 4 bases and J shed 1 base, with 14 bases lying between them. The CDR3 spans 15 residues. Sequenced by immunoSEQ multiplex PCR; TCRdb stores in-frame clones only, minus some. The repertoire holds around 100,000 clones, around 89% seen once, with approximately 7.8% in the top ten. This clone has more than one count but fewer than ten. This chain connects TRBV5-1 to TRBJ1-1, with D uncertain. Material for sequencing was blood. The receptor was derived from a man aged 30 to 39 in good health. This CDR3 reads CASSAQQRTNTEAFF. CDR3 nucleotides: TGCGCCAGCAGCGCCCAACAGAGGACGAACACTGAAGCTTTCTTT.